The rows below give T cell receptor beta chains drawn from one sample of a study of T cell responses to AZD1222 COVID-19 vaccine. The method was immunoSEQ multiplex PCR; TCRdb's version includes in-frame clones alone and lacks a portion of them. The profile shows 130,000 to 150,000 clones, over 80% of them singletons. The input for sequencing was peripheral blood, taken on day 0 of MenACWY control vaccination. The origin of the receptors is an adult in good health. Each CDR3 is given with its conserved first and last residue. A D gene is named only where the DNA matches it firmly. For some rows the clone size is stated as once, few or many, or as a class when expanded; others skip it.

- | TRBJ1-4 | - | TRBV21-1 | CASSATGATNEKLFF | TGTGCCAGCAGCGCTACAGGGGCAACTAATGAAAAACTGTTTTTT
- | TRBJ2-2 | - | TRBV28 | CASSPKRIRAFNIGELFF | TGTGCCAGCAGCCCCAAAAGGATTCGAGCTTTCAACATCGGGGAGCTGTTTTTT
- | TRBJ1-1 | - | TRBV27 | CASSFRGGDTEAFF | TGTGCCAGCAGTTTTAGGGGTGGGGACACTGAAGCTTTCTTT
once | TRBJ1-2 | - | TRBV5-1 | CASSTGNYGYTF | TGCGCCAGCAGCACAGGGAACTATGGCTACACCTTC
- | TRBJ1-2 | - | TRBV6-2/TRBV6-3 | CASSYPLGGGYTF | TGTGCCAGCAGTTACCCTCTCGGGGGAGGCTACACCTTC
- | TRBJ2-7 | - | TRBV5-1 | CASRARGDYEQYF | TGCGCCAGCCGCGCGAGGGGGGACTACGAGCAGTACTTC
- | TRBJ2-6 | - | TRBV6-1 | CASSEASGANVLTF | TGTGCCAGCAGTGAAGCCTCTGGGGCCAACGTCCTGACTTTC
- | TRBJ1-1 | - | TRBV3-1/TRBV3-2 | CASSRYDGGVEAFF | TGTGCCAGCAGCCGTTATGACGGGGGAGTGGAAGCTTTCTTT
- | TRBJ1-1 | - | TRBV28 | CASSFAQVRAFF | TGTGCCAGCAGTTTCGCTCAGGTCCGAGCTTTCTTT
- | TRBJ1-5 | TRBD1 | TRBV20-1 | CSASWGQGGHQPQHF | TGCAGTGCTAGTTGGGGACAGGGGGGACATCAGCCCCAGCATTTT
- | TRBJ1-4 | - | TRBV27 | CASSQSTNEKLFF | TGTGCCAGCAGCCAGAGTACTAATGAAAAACTGTTTTTT
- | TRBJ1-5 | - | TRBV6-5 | CASSFSGPNQPQHF | TGTGCCAGCAGTTTTTCCGGGCCCAATCAGCCCCAGCATTTT
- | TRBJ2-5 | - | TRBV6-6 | CASSHPPWGISQETQYF | TGTGCCAGCAGTCACCCGCCGTGGGGAATATCCCAAGAGACCCAGTACTTC
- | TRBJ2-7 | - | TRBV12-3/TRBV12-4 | CASSLSRYEQYF | TGTGCCAGCAGTTTATCCCGTTACGAGCAGTACTTC
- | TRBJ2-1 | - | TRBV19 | CASRPNFNEQFF | TGTGCCAGTAGGCCCAATTTCAATGAGCAGTTCTTC
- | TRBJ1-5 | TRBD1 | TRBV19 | CASSHRGPQHF | TGTGCCAGTAGTCACAGGGGGCCCCAGCATTTT
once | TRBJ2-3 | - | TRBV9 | CASSVQWGVDTQYF | TGTGCCAGCAGCGTCCAATGGGGCGTGGATACGCAGTATTTT
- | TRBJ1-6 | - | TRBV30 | CAWAAQRGIGSPLHF | TGTGCCTGGGCCGCCCAAAGGGGGATCGGATCACCCCTCCACTTT
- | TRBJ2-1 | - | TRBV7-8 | CASSPQRTTYNEQFF | TGTGCCAGCAGCCCCCAGCGGACCACCTACAATGAGCAGTTCTTC
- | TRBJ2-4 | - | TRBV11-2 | CASSDRDNDIKNIQYF | TGTGCCAGCAGCGACCGGGACAATGACATCAAAAACATTCAGTACTTC
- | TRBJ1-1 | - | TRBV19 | CASSPFSMNTEAFF | TGTGCCAGTAGTCCCTTTTCTATGAACACTGAAGCTTTCTTT
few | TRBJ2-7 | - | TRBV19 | CASSQGLTYEQYF | TGTGCCAGTAGCCAGGGGCTGACTTACGAGCAGTACTTC
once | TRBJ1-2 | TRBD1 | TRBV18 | CASSPAGGIANYGYTF | TGTGCCAGCTCACCAGCAGGGGGGATAGCTAACTATGGCTACACCTTC
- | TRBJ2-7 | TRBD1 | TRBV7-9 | CASRTGESSYEQYF | TGTGCCAGCAGAACAGGGGAGAGCTCCTACGAGCAGTACTTC
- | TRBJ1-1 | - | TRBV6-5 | CASSYSQGTEAFF | TGTGCCAGCAGTTACTCGCAAGGGACTGAAGCTTTCTTT
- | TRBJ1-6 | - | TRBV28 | CASSSRGRNSPLHF | TGTGCCAGCAGTTCGAGAGGGCGGAATTCACCCCTCCACTTT
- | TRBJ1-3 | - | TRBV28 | CASSLGGLGSGNTIYF | TGTGCCAGCAGTTTAGGGGGGTTGGGTTCTGGAAACACCATATATTTT